The 22 T cell receptor beta chains below were found in one sample sequenced in a study of STAT5B mutations in CD4+ large granular lymphocyte leukemia. Sequenced by immunoSEQ multiplex PCR; TCRdb stores in-frame clones only, minus some. The sample consists of around 30,000 clones, more than 65% of them appearing once. Sequencing was carried out using CD4+ T cells from blood buffy coats. These receptors were collected from a human donor in good health.

The chain is built from TRBV5-1 and TRBJ2-3; D uncertain. The V gene's germline CDR1 is SGHRS and CDR2 YFSETQ. V lost 1 base and J lost 4, with 4 bases in between. The CDR3 is made up of 12 amino acids. Here the CDR3 reads CASSLFPDTQYF. The CDR3 DNA is TGCGCCAGCAGCTTGTTCCCAGATACGCAGTATTTT. Together with reference TRBV5-1 and TRBJ2-3, the CDR3 gives the full variable domain: KAGVTQTPRYLIKTRGQQVTLSCSPISGHRSVSWYQQTPGQGLQFLFEYFSETQRNKGNFPGRFSGRQFSNSRSEMNVSTLELGDSALYLCASSLFPDTQYFGPGTRLTVL.

The rearrangement uses TRBV6-1 and TRBJ2-7; possible D gene TRBD1, 6 bases. Germline CDR1 reads MNHNS; CDR2 reads SASEGT. The CDR3 spans 14 residues. V lost 0 bases to trimming and J lost 1 base, with 7 bases between them. Written as DNA, the CDR3 is TGTGCCAGCAGTGAAGCGGACAGTTCCTACGAGCAGTACTTC. It yields the protein CASSEADSSYEQYF.

This sequence joins TRBV13 and TRBJ2-7; 9 nucleotides agree with TRBD1. The CDR3 contains 15 residues. V lost 4 bases to trimming and J lost 1 base; unmatched junction nucleotides: 5. Germline assignment: CDR1 PRHDT and CDR2 FYEKMQ (reference sequence). CDR3 sequence reads: CASSSRQGGSYEQYF. CDR3 DNA sequence: TGTGCCAGCAGCTCCCGACAGGGGGGGTCCTACGAGCAGTACTTC.

This sequence joins TRBV7-2 and TRBJ1-1; 7 positions agree with TRBD1. CDR1 and CDR2 from the germline V gene are SGHTA and FQGNSA. The CDR3 totals 15 residues. J gave up 0 bases and V 7 bases, and 8 bases lay outside the gene matches. CDR3 coding DNA: TGTGCCAGCACCCCCCAGGGGGGTCTGAACACTGAAGCTTTCTTT. Amino acids: CASTPQGGLNTEAFF. The full variable domain, its missing parts supplied by reference TRBV7-2 and TRBJ1-1, is GAGVSQSPSNKVTEKGKDVELRCDPISGHTALYWYRQSLGQGLEFLIYFQGNSAPDKSGLPSDRFSAERTGGSVSTLTIQRTQQEDSAVYLCASTPQGGLNTEAFFGQGTRLTVV.

The chain employs TRBV5-4 and TRBJ1-2; perhaps TRBD1 as D (5 bases). CDR1 and CDR2 (germline): SGHNT, YYREEE (reference sequence). CDR3 length equals 14 residues. The ends were cut back, 2 bases at V and 7 bases at J, with 15 bases in the middle. The CDR3 is CASSLAGSLGGYTF. In DNA form, the CDR3 reads TGTGCCAGCAGCTTAGCAGGGTCATTGGGTGGCTACACCTTC.

V is TRBV5-5 and J is TRBJ2-6; 8 bases map to TRBD1. The CDR3 covers 17 residues. From germline, CDR1 is SGHKS and CDR2 YYEKEE (reference sequence). With 4 bases clipped from V and 3 bases from J, the junction kept 9 bases outside the gene matches. CDR3 sequence (DNA): TGTGCCAGCAGCCGTACCCGGACAGGGAATGGGGCCAACGTCCTGACTTTC. Its protein is CASSRTRTGNGANVLTF.

This rearrangement joins TRBV11-2 to TRBJ1-1; 8 bases match TRBD1. V shed 3 bases, J shed 6 bases, and the junction held 9 bases outside the gene matches. Looked up from germline, CDR1 is SGHAT and CDR2 is FQNNGV. CDR3 length equals 15 residues. The CDR3: CASSLNRGTGAEAFF. CDR3 coding DNA: TGTGCCAGCAGCTTGAACAGGGGGACGGGCGCTGAAGCTTTCTTT.

The chain is built from TRBV30 and TRBJ1-2; D unclear. V lost 5 bases and J 8 bases, leaving 18 bases between the germline ends. Germline lookup yields CDR1 GTSNPN and CDR2 SVGIG (reference sequence). The CDR3 is 13 amino acids. The CDR3 sequence: CAWARTGPRGYTF. In nucleotides, the CDR3 is TGTGCCTGGGCCAGGACGGGTCCTCGGGGCTACACCTTC. Full variable domain (outside the CDR3, taken from reference TRBV30 and TRBJ1-2): SQTIHQWPATLVQPVGSPLSLECTVEGTSNPNLYWYRQAAGRGLQLLFYSVGIGQISSEVPQNLSASRPQDRQFILSSKKLLLSDSGFYLCAWARTGPRGYTFGSGTRLTVV.

Note on this clone: This CDR3 fails to terminate in the conserved phenylalanine or tryptophan, so it likely reflects a read error. The DNA is left out, because the CDR3 cannot be placed on it with certainty; the CDR3 is given as TCRdb lists it. The J gene is TRBJ2-7, the V gene TRBV20-1; TRBD1, the D gene given by the table, was not confirmed from the DNA. Germline V gene lookup returns CDR1 DFQATT and CDR2 SNEGSKA (reference sequence). The length of the CDR3 is 11 amino acids, counting both ends. The CDR3 reads CSATGWDRGPS.

A few counts support this clone. The chain combines TRBV10-3 with TRBJ1-2; tentative D call: TRBD1 (6 bases). The length of the CDR3 is 14 residues. CDR1 is ENHRY, CDR2 SYGVKD, per germline. Trimming took off 0 bases at V and 8 bases at J, with 13 bases between the two ends. CDR3 nucleotide sequence: TGTGCCATCAGTGAGTCGGGGGGGGCCGGCGGCTACACCTTC. Translation gives CAISESGGAGGYTF.

This chain links TRBV5-1 with TRBJ1-4; D gene unclear. Trimming removed 0 bases from V and 5 bases from J, with 8 bases in between. The germline CDR1 and CDR2 sequences are SGHRS and YFSETQ. The CDR3 totals 14 residues. The CDR3 sequence: CASSLDGRNEKLFF. DNA of the CDR3: TGCGCCAGCAGCTTGGATGGGAGGAATGAAAAACTGTTTTTT. The full variable domain, with the rest looked up from reference TRBV5-1 and TRBJ1-4, is KAGVTQTPRYLIKTRGQQVTLSCSPISGHRSVSWYQQTPGQGLQFLFEYFSETQRNKGNFPGRFSGRQFSNSRSEMNVSTLELGDSALYLCASSLDGRNEKLFFGSGTQLSVL.

The J gene is TRBJ2-1, the V gene TRBV2; D is undetermined. The CDR3 is made up of 11 amino acids. Between the trimmed V and J ends, which lost 8 bases and 6 bases, there was a span of 8 bases. Germline-derived CDR1 and CDR2 are SNHLY and FYNNEI. CDR3 coding DNA: TGTGCCAGCCGGTTGATCAATGAGCAGTTCTTC. It encodes CASRLINEQFF.

This clone was counted only a few times. The V gene is TRBV7-9, the J gene TRBJ1-1; the D gene is possibly TRBD1 (6 bases). The CDR3 spans 15 residues. Germline V gene lookup returns CDR1 SEHNR and CDR2 FQNEAQ (reference sequence). Trimming shortened V by 5 bases and J by 3 bases, and 16 bases separated the two germline ends. In nucleotides, the CDR3 is TGTGCCAGCAGCCCGGACAGTCGAGGGGACACTGAAGCTTTCTTT. It encodes CASSPDSRGDTEAFF.

The chain is built from TRBV7-2 and TRBJ1-5, with a tentative D call TRBD1 (5 bases). V was shortened by 4 bases and J by 5 bases, with 15 bases between the two germline ends. CDR1 and CDR2 from the germline V gene are SGHTA and FQGNSA. The CDR3 consists of 15 residues. The chain's CDR3 is CASSSRGGGDQPQHF. In nucleotides, the CDR3 is TGTGCCAGCAGCTCGCGTGGGGGGGGAGATCAGCCCCAGCATTTT.

J is TRBJ2-7 and V is TRBV7-9, with D uncertain. The CDR3 totals 13 residues. V was trimmed by 5 bases and J by 1 base, leaving 9 bases between them. Germline V gene data show CDR1 as SEHNR and CDR2 as FQNEAQ (reference sequence). CDR3 loop: CASSATVSYEQYF. The CDR3 region has the DNA TGTGCCAGCAGCGCTACAGTATCCTACGAGCAGTACTTC.

V usage is TRBV14 and J usage is TRBJ1-5, with D possibly matching TRBD1 (5 bases). This CDR3 is 16 amino acids long. The V and J ends lost 5 bases and 0 bases respectively, with 14 bases between them. The germline gives CDR1 SGHDN, CDR2 FVKESK. In nucleotides, the CDR3 is TGTGCCAGCAGCTACTCGACAGTTTATAGCAATCAGCCCCAGCATTTT. Amino acid sequence: CASSYSTVYSNQPQHF.

This clone was observed a single time. The chain carries TRBV10-2 and TRBJ1-2, with no clear D. The CDR3 runs to 13 residues. V gave up 8 bases and J gave up 4 bases, with 14 bases separating them. Germline assignment: CDR1 WSHSY and CDR2 SAAADI. Written as DNA, the CDR3 is TGCGCCAGCGGATCCGGGTCGGCCTATGGCTACACCTTC. It is translated as CASGSGSAYGYTF.

The chain joins TRBV11-2 to TRBJ1-1, with D perhaps TRBD1 (5 bases). Trimming pared 1 base from V and 4 bases from J, leaving 10 bases between. This CDR3 is built from 14 residues. Germline values: CDR1 SGHAT, CDR2 FQNNGV. Written as DNA, the CDR3 is TGTGCCAGCAGCTTAGTGACAGCGGTCACTGAAGCTTTCTTT. Amino acids: CASSLVTAVTEAFF.

The chain links TRBV7-2 to TRBJ2-2; TRBD1 might be the D (6 bases). In germline, CDR1 is SGHTA, CDR2 FQGNSA. This CDR3 contains 16 residues. Trimming left V 5 bases short and J 4 bases short, with 17 bases between. The CDR3 region is CASSPWDTPLTGELFF. The CDR3 DNA is TGTGCCAGCAGCCCGTGGGACACGCCGCTCACCGGGGAGCTGTTTTTT.

The V gene is TRBV30, the J gene TRBJ2-1; D unresolved. CDR3 length: 15 residues. The V end lost 1 base, the J end lost 3 bases, and 13 bases lay between the germline ends. Per the germline V gene, CDR1 is GTSNPN and CDR2 is SVGIG (reference sequence). In DNA form, the CDR3 reads TGTGCCTGGAGTGGGGGTTACGGCGTCTACAATGAGCAGTTCTTC. This gives the protein CAWSGGYGVYNEQFF.

This chain links TRBV10-3 with TRBJ2-1; the match to TRBD2 covers 10 bases. Germline-derived CDR1 and CDR2 are ENHRY and SYGVKD. The J segment lost 0 bases and the V segment lost 10 bases, leaving 9 bases of the junction unmatched. This CDR3 is built from 16 residues. The CDR3 DNA reads as TGTGCCACCCGACGGGCTAGCGGGAGCTCCTACAATGAGCAGTTCTTC. Translating gives CATRRASGSSYNEQFF.

This chain links TRBV7-9 with TRBJ1-1; 8 bases align to TRBD1. Germline CDR1 reads SEHNR; CDR2 reads FQNEAQ (reference sequence). V was pared by 2 bases and J by 7 bases, with 9 bases of the junction left unmatched. The CDR3 runs 15 residues. Here the CDR3 reads CASSLRGTGLDEAFF. CDR3 in DNA: TGTGCCAGCAGCTTACGGGGGACAGGATTGGATGAAGCTTTCTTT.